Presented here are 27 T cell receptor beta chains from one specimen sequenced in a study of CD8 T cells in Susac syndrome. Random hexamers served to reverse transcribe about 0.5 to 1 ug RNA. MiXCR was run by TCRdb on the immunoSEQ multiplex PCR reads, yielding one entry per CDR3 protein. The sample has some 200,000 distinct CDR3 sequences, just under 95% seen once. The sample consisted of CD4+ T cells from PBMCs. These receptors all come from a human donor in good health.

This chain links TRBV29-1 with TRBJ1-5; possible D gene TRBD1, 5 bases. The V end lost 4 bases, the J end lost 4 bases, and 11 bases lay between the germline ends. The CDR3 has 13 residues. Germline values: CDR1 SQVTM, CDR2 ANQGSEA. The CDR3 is CSVVGGQNQPQHF. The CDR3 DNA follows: TGCAGCGTTGTCGGGGGTCAAAATCAGCCCCAGCATTTT.

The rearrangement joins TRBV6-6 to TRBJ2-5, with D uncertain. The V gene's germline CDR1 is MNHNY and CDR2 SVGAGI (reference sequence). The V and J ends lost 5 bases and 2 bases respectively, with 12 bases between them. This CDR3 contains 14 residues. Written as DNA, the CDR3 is TGTGCCAGCAGTCCCCGGTCGGCTCAAGAGACCCAGTACTTC. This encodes CASSPRSAQETQYF.

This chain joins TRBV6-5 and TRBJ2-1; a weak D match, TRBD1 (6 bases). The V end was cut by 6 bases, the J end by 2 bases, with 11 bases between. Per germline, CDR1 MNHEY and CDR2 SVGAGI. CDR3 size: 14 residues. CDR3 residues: CASSLQGAYNEQFF. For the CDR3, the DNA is TGTGCCAGCAGCCTACAGGGAGCCTACAATGAGCAGTTCTTC.

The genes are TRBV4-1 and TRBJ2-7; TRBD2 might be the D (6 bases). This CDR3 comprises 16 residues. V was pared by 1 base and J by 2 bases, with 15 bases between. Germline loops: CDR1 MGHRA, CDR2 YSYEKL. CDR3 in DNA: TGCGCCAGCAGCCAAGCGGACATGGGACTTACCTACGAGCAGTACTTC. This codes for CASSQADMGLTYEQYF.

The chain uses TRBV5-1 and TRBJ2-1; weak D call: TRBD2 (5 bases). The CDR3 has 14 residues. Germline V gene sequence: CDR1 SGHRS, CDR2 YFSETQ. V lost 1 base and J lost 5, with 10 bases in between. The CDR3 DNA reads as TGCGCCAGCAGCTTGTTACTAGGAAACAATGAGCAGTTCTTC. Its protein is CASSLLLGNNEQFF.

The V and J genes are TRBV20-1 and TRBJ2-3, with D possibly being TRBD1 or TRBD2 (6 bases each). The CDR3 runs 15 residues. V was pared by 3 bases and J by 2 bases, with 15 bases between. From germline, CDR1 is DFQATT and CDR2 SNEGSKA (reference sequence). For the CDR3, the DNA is TGCAGTGCTAGCGCTCTAGGGGGGCCCACAGATACGCAGTATTTT. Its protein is CSASALGGPTDTQYF.

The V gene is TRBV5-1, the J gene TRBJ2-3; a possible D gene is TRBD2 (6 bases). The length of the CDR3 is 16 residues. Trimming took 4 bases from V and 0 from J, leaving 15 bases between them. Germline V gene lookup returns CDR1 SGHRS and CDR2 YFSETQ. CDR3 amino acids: CASSGNSGTSTDTQYF. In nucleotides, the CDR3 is TGCGCCAGCAGCGGAAATAGCGGAACTAGCACAGATACGCAGTATTTT. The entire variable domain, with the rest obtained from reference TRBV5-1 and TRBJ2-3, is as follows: KAGVTQTPRYLIKTRGQQVTLSCSPISGHRSVSWYQQTPGQGLQFLFEYFSETQRNKGNFPGRFSGRQFSNSRSEMNVSTLELGDSALYLCASSGNSGTSTDTQYFGPGTRLTVL.

The CDR3 region is CAIRQGTYF. The CDR3 coding sequence is TGTGCCATCCGACAGGGAACTTACTTC. The rearrangement links TRBV21-1 to TRBJ2-4; the listed D gene, TRBD1, was not tested against the DNA. TRBV21-1 is a documented pseudogene. The CDR3 length is 9 residues.

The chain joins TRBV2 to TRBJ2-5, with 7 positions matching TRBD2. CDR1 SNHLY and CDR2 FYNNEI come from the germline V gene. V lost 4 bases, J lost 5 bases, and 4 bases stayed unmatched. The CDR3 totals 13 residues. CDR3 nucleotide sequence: TGTGCCAGCAGTGGGAGAGCGGGGGAGACCCAGTACTTC. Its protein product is CASSGRAGETQYF.

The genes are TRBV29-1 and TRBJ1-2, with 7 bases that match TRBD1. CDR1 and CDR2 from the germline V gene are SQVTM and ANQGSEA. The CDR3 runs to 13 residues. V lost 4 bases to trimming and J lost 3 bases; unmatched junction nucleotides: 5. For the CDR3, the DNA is TGCAGCGTTGCGACAGGGCGAGACTATGGCTACACCTTC. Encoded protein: CSVATGRDYGYTF.

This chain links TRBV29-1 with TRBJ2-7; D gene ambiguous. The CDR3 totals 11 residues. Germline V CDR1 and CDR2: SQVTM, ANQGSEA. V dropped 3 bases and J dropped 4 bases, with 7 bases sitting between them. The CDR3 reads CSVEISYEQYF. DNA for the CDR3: TGCAGCGTTGAGATTTCTTACGAGCAGTACTTC.

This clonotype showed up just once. Written as DNA, the CDR3 is TGTGCCACCAGGGGCCCGGCTGAGACCCAGTACTTC. Translated: CATRGPAETQYF. The chain combines TRBV24-1 with TRBJ2-5; the D is unclear. The V end lost 7 bases, the J end lost 5 bases, and 10 bases lay between the germline ends. The length of the CDR3 is 12 residues. Germline loops: CDR1 KGHDR, CDR2 SFDVKD.

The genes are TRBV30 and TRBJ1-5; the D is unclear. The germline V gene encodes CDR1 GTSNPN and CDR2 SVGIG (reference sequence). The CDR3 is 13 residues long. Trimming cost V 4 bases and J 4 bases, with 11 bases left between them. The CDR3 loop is CAWTEDFNQPQHF. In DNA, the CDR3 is TGTGCCTGGACGGAGGACTTTAATCAGCCCCAGCATTTT.

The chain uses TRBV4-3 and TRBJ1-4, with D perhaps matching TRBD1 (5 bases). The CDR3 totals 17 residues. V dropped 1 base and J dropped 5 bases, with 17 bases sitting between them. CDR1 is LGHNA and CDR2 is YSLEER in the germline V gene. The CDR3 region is CASSQVIRGTLNEKLFF. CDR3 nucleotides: TGCGCCAGCAGCCAAGTAATAAGAGGGACGCTGAATGAAAAACTGTTTTTT.

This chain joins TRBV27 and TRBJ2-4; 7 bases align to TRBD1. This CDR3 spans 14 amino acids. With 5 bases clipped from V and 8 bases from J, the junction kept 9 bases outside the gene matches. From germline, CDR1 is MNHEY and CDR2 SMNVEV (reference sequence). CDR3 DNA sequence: TGTGCCAGCAGTCCCCGGGACAGAGGTCACATTCAGTACTTC. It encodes CASSPRDRGHIQYF.

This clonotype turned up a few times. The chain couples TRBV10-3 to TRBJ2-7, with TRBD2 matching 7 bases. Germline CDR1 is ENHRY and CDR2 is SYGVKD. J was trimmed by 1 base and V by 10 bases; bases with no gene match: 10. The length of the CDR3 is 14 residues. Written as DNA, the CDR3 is TGTGCCACCAGCCGGGACTACCCTTCCTACGAGCAGTACTTC. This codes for CATSRDYPSYEQYF.

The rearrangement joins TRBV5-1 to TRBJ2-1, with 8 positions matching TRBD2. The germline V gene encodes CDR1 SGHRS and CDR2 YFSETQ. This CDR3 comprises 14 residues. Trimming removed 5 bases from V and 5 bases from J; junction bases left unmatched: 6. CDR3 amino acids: CASRFLSGDNEQFF. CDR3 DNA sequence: TGCGCCAGCAGGTTCCTTAGCGGGGACAATGAGCAGTTCTTC.

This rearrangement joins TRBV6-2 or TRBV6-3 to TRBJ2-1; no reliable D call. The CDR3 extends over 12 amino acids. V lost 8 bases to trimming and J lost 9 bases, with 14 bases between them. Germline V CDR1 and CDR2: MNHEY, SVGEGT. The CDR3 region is CASSGRFVEQFF. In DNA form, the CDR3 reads TGTGCCAGCTCGGGCAGGTTTGTTGAGCAGTTCTTC.

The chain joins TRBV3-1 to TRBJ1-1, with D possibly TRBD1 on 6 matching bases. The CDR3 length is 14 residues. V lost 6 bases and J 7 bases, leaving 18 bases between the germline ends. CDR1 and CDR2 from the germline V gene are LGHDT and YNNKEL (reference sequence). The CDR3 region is CASSPGTPTREAFF. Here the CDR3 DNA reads TGTGCCAGCAGTCCCGGGACACCTACCCGTGAAGCTTTCTTT.

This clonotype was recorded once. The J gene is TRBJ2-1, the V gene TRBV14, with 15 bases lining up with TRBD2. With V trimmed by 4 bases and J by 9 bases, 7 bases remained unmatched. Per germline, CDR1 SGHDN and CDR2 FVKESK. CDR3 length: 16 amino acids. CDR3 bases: TGTGCCAGCAGCCGGGAGGGACTAGCGGGAGGCAGTGAGCAGTTCTTC. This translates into CASSREGLAGGSEQFF.

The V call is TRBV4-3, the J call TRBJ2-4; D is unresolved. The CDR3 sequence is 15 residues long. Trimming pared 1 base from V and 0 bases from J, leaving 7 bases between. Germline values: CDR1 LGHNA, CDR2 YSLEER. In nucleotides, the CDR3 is TGCGCCAGCAGCCAAGTAGGCCTAGCCAAAAACATTCAGTACTTC. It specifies CASSQVGLAKNIQYF.

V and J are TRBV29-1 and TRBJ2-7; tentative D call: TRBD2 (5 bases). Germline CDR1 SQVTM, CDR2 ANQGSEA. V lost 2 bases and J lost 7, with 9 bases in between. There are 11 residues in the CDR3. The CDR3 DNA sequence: TGCAGCGTTGAAAGAGGGCTGGAGCAGTACTTC. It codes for CSVERGLEQYF.

CDR3 bases: TGCGCCAGCAGCCAAGACTCAGGGGTATCTGGGGCCAACGTCCTGACTTTC. This sequence encodes CASSQDSGVSGANVLTF. V and J are TRBV4-1 and TRBJ2-6, with D perhaps matching TRBD1 (6 bases). CDR1 is MGHRA, CDR2 YSYEKL, per germline. With 0 bases removed from V and 1 base from J, the gap between germline ends came to 10 bases. The CDR3 contains 17 residues.

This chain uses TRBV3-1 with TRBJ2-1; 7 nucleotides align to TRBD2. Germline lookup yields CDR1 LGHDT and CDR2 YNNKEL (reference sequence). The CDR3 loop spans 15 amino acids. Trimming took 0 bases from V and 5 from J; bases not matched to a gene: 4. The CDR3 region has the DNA TGTGCCAGCAGCCAAGATTTAGCGGGTAACAATGAGCAGTTCTTC. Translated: CASSQDLAGNNEQFF.

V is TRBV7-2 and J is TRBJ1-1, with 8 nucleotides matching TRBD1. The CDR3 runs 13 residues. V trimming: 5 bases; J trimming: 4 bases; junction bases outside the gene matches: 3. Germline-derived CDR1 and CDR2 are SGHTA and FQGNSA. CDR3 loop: CASSRDRPTEAFF. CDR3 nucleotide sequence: TGTGCCAGCAGCCGGGACAGGCCCACTGAAGCTTTCTTT.

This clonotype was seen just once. DNA of the CDR3: TGCGCCAGCAGCTTAGGGGGACAGGCCAATCAGCCCCAGCATTTT. This translates into CASSLGGQANQPQHF. V gene TRBV5-1 combines with J gene TRBJ1-5, with TRBD1 matching over 8 bases. Germline CDR1 is SGHRS and CDR2 is YFSETQ. The CDR3 consists of 15 residues. V was clipped by 2 bases and J by 3 bases; unmatched bases: 4.

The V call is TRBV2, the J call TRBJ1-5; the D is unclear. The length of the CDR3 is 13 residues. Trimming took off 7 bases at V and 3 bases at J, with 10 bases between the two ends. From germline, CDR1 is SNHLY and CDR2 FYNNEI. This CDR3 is CASTPQTNQPQHF. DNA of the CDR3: TGTGCCAGCACCCCCCAGACCAATCAGCCCCAGCATTTT.